Listed below are T cell receptor beta chains from one sample, sequenced in a study of cytomegalovirus exposure and HLA in healthy donors. The data were produced by immunoSEQ multiplex PCR, yet TCRdb's version contains in-frame clones alone and is incomplete. The data hold some 100,000 clones, with around 80% observed a single time. Material: PBMCs. The receptor set was obtained from a male donor in good health and CMV-seropositive. Both conserved end residues are part of each CDR3. A D gene is named only where the DNA matches it firmly. Expanded clones are given a class, and other clones once, few, many or no size at all.

d_call	clone_size	v_call	j_call	cdr3_aa	cdr3_nt
.	.	TRBV15	TRBJ2-7	CATSRTGTSYEQYF	TGTGCCACCAGCAGGACAGGAACCTCCTACGAGCAGTACTTC
TRBD1	.	TRBV4-2	TRBJ2-7	CASSPDRGLGEQYF	TGTGCCAGCAGCCCGGACAGGGGGCTCGGCGAGCAGTACTTC
TRBD2	.	TRBV7-2	TRBJ2-2	CASSPELAGGPGGELFF	TGTGCCAGCAGCCCTGAACTAGCGGGGGGGCCTGGCGGGGAGCTGTTTTTT
TRBD2	.	TRBV15	TRBJ2-7	CATSSARLAGGQVGSYEQYF	TGTGCCACCAGCAGTGCCCGACTAGCGGGGGGGCAGGTGGGTTCCTACGAGCAGTACTTC
.	.	TRBV6-5	TRBJ1-2	CASSYLKESYGYTF	TGTGCCAGCAGTTACCTTAAGGAGTCCTATGGCTACACCTTC
TRBD1	.	TRBV19	TRBJ2-1	CASIGGQGGPYNEQFF	TGTGCCAGTATAGGGGGACAGGGAGGACCCTACAATGAGCAGTTCTTC
TRBD2	.	TRBV7-2	TRBJ2-7	CASSRGLAHDEQYF	TGTGCCAGCAGCCGAGGACTAGCGCACGACGAGCAGTACTTC
.	.	TRBV5-4	TRBJ1-3	CASSLAGAGNTIYF	TGTGCCAGCAGCTTGGCAGGGGCTGGAAACACCATATATTTT
.	once	TRBV5-1	TRBJ1-5	CASSTDFGGQPQHF	TGCGCCAGCAGTACCGATTTCGGCGGTCAGCCCCAGCATTTT
TRBD2	.	TRBV4-3	TRBJ2-5	CASSPSGGVIETQYF	TGCGCCAGCAGCCCTAGCGGGGGGGTCATAGAGACCCAGTACTTC
TRBD1	.	TRBV4-3	TRBJ2-7	CASSQDRQGSEQYF	TGCGCCAGCAGCCAAGATCGACAGGGGAGCGAGCAGTACTTC
TRBD1	.	TRBV9	TRBJ1-1	CASSVEGTGNTEAFF	TGTGCCAGCAGCGTAGAGGGGACAGGGAACACTGAAGCTTTCTTT
TRBD1	few	TRBV12-5	TRBJ1-1	CASGSNRDRGYHTEAFF	TGTGCTAGTGGTTCCAACCGGGACAGGGGGTATCACACTGAAGCTTTCTTT
TRBD1	.	TRBV19	TRBJ1-4	CASSPSGRGVFGEKLFF	TGTGCCAGTAGTCCCTCCGGCAGGGGGGTATTTGGTGAAAAACTGTTTTTT
TRBD1	.	TRBV4-1	TRBJ1-4	CASSQYRGSTNEKLFF	TGCGCCAGCAGCCAATACAGGGGATCAACTAATGAAAAACTGTTTTTT
TRBD2	.	TRBV5-4	TRBJ2-7	CASSFGGYEQYF	TGTGCCAGCAGCTTCGGGGGGTACGAGCAGTACTTC
.	.	TRBV29-1	TRBJ2-3	CSVGQGGTDTQYF	TGCAGCGTTGGGCAGGGAGGTACAGATACGCAGTATTTT
.	few	TRBV7-9	TRBJ1-1	CASSLEGSVPEAFF	TGTGCCAGCAGCTTAGAGGGGTCAGTCCCTGAAGCTTTCTTT
TRBD2	.	TRBV5-1	TRBJ2-1	CASSAGLAGGREQFF	TGCGCCAGCAGCGCGGGACTAGCGGGGGGGAGGGAGCAGTTCTTC
TRBD1	.	TRBV18	TRBJ2-5	CASSGTGGMAETQYF	TGTGCCAGCTCAGGGACAGGGGGCATGGCAGAGACCCAGTACTTC
.	few	TRBV6-1	TRBJ1-2	CASSVARGAYGYTF	TGTGCCAGCAGTGTAGCCCGGGGGGCCTATGGCTACACCTTC
TRBD1	.	TRBV7-8	TRBJ1-2	CASSSSDRGTGYYGYTF	TGTGCCAGCAGCTCCTCCGACAGGGGGACGGGGTACTATGGCTACACCTTC
.	.	TRBV4-1	TRBJ1-4	CASSQDRRFREKLFF	TGCGCCAGCAGCCAAGATCGGCGGTTTCGGGAAAAACTGTTTTTT
TRBD1	.	TRBV4-1	TRBJ1-2	CASTSPGQAIIRTGYTF	TGCGCCAGCACGAGCCCGGGACAGGCCATCATTAGGACGGGCTACACCTTC
TRBD1	.	TRBV2	TRBJ2-5	CASTGTGYWETQYF	TGTGCCAGCACCGGGACAGGGTATTGGGAGACCCAGTACTTC
TRBD2	few	TRBV6-1	TRBJ2-2	CASSEPSGGLSGELFF	TGTGCCAGCAGTGAACCTAGCGGGGGCCTTTCCGGGGAGCTGTTTTTT
TRBD2	once	TRBV5-1	TRBJ2-3	CASSPVSGGYADTQYF	TGCGCCAGCAGCCCCGTTAGCGGGGGATACGCAGATACGCAGTATTTT
.	.	TRBV7-9	TRBJ2-1	CASIPDRKSNEQFF	TGTGCCAGCATCCCCGACAGGAAGAGCAATGAGCAGTTCTTC
TRBD1	few	TRBV5-6	TRBJ2-2	CASSRPGTDTGELFF	TGTGCCAGCAGCCGACCCGGGACAGACACCGGGGAGCTGTTTTTT
.	few	TRBV12-2	TRBJ1-4	CASRSDRKDEKLFF	TGTGCAAGTCGCTCGGACAGGAAAGATGAAAAACTGTTTTTT
.	once	TRBV15	TRBJ1-2	CATSRVGGGVEGYTF	TGTGCCACCAGCAGAGTTGGGGGAGGGGTGGAAGGCTACACCTTC
TRBD1	.	TRBV15	TRBJ1-4	CATSKGQGGEKLFF	TGTGCCACCAGCAAGGGACAGGGGGGCGAAAAACTGTTTTTT
.	.	TRBV25-1	TRBJ2-3	CASSESGAASGTDTQYF	TGTGCCAGCAGTGAATCCGGAGCTGCTAGTGGCACAGATACGCAGTATTTT
.	once	TRBV19	TRBJ2-7	CASSFARGYEQYF	TGTGCCAGTAGTTTCGCCCGAGGCTACGAGCAGTACTTC
TRBD1	.	TRBV19	TRBJ1-5	CASRQGASNQPQHF	TGTGCCAGTAGGCAGGGGGCGAGCAATCAGCCCCAGCATTTT
.	.	TRBV30	TRBJ2-3	CAWTVRGTDTQYF	TGTGCCTGGACTGTGAGGGGGACAGATACGCAGTATTTT
.	.	TRBV7-9	TRBJ1-2	CASNLGGADGYTF	TGTGCCAGCAATCTAGGGGGGGCCGATGGCTACACCTTC
.	.	TRBV29-1	TRBJ2-7	CSVGPGETYEQYF	TGCAGCGTTGGCCCGGGGGAGACCTACGAGCAGTACTTC
.	.	TRBV30	TRBJ2-6	CAWSVKGVTSTF	TGTGCCTGGAGTGTAAAAGGGGTGACGTCGACTTTC
TRBD1	.	TRBV11-3	TRBJ2-1	CASSLRQGPYNEQFF	TGTGCCAGCAGCCTTCGACAGGGGCCCTACAATGAGCAGTTCTTC
.	.	TRBV29-1	TRBJ2-1	CSVEEIDEQFF	TGCAGCGTTGAAGAGATAGATGAGCAGTTCTTC
.	.	TRBV7-7	TRBJ2-2	CASSFEPGPSGELFF	TGTGCTAGCAGCTTTGAGCCAGGTCCTTCCGGGGAGCTGTTTTTT
.	.	TRBV7-9	TRBJ2-7	CASSLIRDSNEQYF	TGTGCCAGCAGCTTAATCAGGGACTCCAACGAGCAGTACTTC
TRBD1	.	TRBV7-9	TRBJ1-2	CASSYGQGAGGYTF	TGTGCCAGCAGCTATGGACAGGGGGCGGGCGGCTACACCTTC
.	.	TRBV29-1	TRBJ1-1	CSVGGLFF	TGCAGCGTTGGGGGGCTTTTCTTT
.	medium-sized	TRBV2	TRBJ1-4	CASSERGAEKLFF	TGTGCCAGCAGTGAACGGGGGGCTGAAAAACTGTTTTTT